Below are 11 T cell receptor beta chains sequenced from a single sample in a study of T cells in women clearing cervical HPV infection. Generated by immunoSEQ multiplex PCR, the TCRdb table keeps only in-frame clones and is missing some. The sample spans tens of thousands of clones; the ten largest clones claim approximately 6%. What was sequenced was blood buffy coat. The receptor set was obtained from a woman aged 18 to 75 with a cervical HPV16 infection that either progressed to CIN3+ or cleared (not recorded which).

As for this clone: The read falls 3 residues short of the CDR3 end, and the missing part is taken from the germline J gene. The chain joins TRBV19 to TRBJ2-2, with D possibly matching TRBD1 (6 bases). The germline gives CDR1 LNHDA, CDR2 SQIVND (reference sequence). The CDR3 totals 16 residues. Trimming left V 6 bases short and J 6 bases short, with 20 bases between. The CDR3: CASSLKPGVYAGELFF. CDR3 bases read: TGTGCCAGTAGCTTAAAACCAGGGGTCTACGCCGGGGAG.

A word on this clone: The read is 3 residues too short to cover the CDR3 end, so that end is filled in from the germline J gene. V and J are TRBV6-1 and TRBJ1-2; 7 bases match TRBD1. Per germline, CDR1 MNHNS and CDR2 SASEGT. The CDR3 contains 14 residues. The CDR3 bases that were read are TGTGCCAGCAGTGGATGGGACAGCCTGAGGGGC. Amino acids: CASSGWDSLRG. From start to end, the CDR3 is CASSGWDSLRGYTF.

Note on this clone: The observed sequence ends 3 residues before the CDR3 terminus, with the missing tail filled in from the germline J gene. This chain uses TRBV18 with TRBJ1-1; no definite D call. The germline CDR1 and CDR2 sequences are KGHSH and LQKENI. CDR3 size: 15 residues. The sequenced CDR3 bases are TGTGCCAGCTCACCGTCAGCGGGAGGATTTAATGAG. Translated: CASSPSAGGFNE. The CDR3 in full is CASSPSAGGFNEAFF.

Worth noting for this clone: The CDR3 extends 3 residues past the end of the read, so its final part is completed from the germline J gene. V and J are TRBV30 and TRBJ2-1, with 8 bases identical to TRBD2. The CDR3 is made up of 15 amino acids. The V gene's germline CDR1 is GTSNPN and CDR2 SVGIG (reference sequence). V was pared by 2 bases and J by 3 bases, with 6 bases of the junction left unmatched. CDR3 bases read: TGTGCCTGGAGTCACAGCGGGAGCCTCTACAATGAG. It encodes CAWSHSGSLYNE. The full CDR3 is CAWSHSGSLYNEQFF.

As concerns this clone: The read finishes 3 residues shy of the CDR3 end, and the germline J gene is used to complete it. The chain couples TRBV5-1 to TRBJ2-5, with no clear D. Trimming cost V 1 base and J 5 bases, with 12 bases left between them. The CDR3 runs to 14 residues. Germline V gene sequence: CDR1 SGHRS, CDR2 YFSETQ. The part of the CDR3 DNA that was read is TGCGCCAGCAGCTTGTGGTACACCGGGGAGACC. It encodes CASSLWYTGET. The complete CDR3 protein is CASSLWYTGETQYF.

CDR3 DNA, as far as it was read: TGCGCCAGCCGCGGGGGGACTGGAAACACC. Translating it yields CASRGGTGNT. The CDR3 in full is CASRGGTGNTIYF. V usage is TRBV5-1 and J usage is TRBJ1-3; perhaps TRBD1 as D (5 bases). Sequencing ends 3 residues short of the CDR3 end; the germline J gene provides the rest. Germline V CDR1 and CDR2: SGHRS, YFSETQ. This CDR3 spans 13 amino acids. Between the trimmed V and J ends, which lost 7 bases and 2 bases, there was a span of 10 bases.

As regards this clone: The sequenced fragment ends 3 residues before the CDR3 boundary, so the rest is inferred from the germline J gene. The chain joins TRBV6-2 or TRBV6-3 to TRBJ2-3; D gene uncertain. Germline CDR1 MNHEY, CDR2 SVGEGT. Deletions cut 4 bases from V and 3 bases from J, with 14 bases between. There are 15 residues in the CDR3. The CDR3 bases that were read are TGTGCCAGCAGTTTCCTAGGCGTCCTAACAGATACG. Translating gives CASSFLGVLTDT. The complete CDR3 reads CASSFLGVLTDTQYF.

As for this clone: The read gets to within 3 residues of the CDR3 end, and the germline J gene fills in the rest. This sequence joins TRBV20-1 and TRBJ1-5; 8 positions agree with TRBD1. V was clipped by 2 bases and J by 1 base; unmatched bases: 13. The CDR3 runs 18 residues. Per the germline V gene, CDR1 is DFQATT and CDR2 is SNEGSKA (reference sequence). Partial CDR3 DNA: TGCAGTGCTAGAAGGGAAGGTGCAGGGGGCATCAGCAATCAGCCC. Its protein product is CSARREGAGGISNQP. The whole CDR3 protein reads CSARREGAGGISNQPQHF.

Points on this clone: The read terminates 3 residues ahead of where the CDR3 ends, so the germline J gene completes it. This chain uses TRBV18 with TRBJ2-1; tentatively, D is TRBD1 (6 bases). The CDR3 is 16 residues long. V lost 3 bases and J 0 bases, leaving 12 bases between the germline ends. Per germline, CDR1 KGHSH and CDR2 LQKENI. CDR3 sequence reads: CASSPNRASSYNEQFF. CDR3 DNA (partial): TGTGCCAGCTCACCCAACAGGGCGAGCTCCTACAATGAG.

Comments on this clone: The read comes to an end 3 residues before the CDR3 does, leaving the germline J gene to fill in the end. The V gene is TRBV11-2, the J gene TRBJ1-1, with TRBD1 as a possible D gene (5 bases). Germline V gene sequence: CDR1 SGHAT, CDR2 FQNNGV. Trimming shortened V by 5 bases and J by 7 bases, and 17 bases separated the two germline ends. There are 14 residues in the CDR3. CDR3 region: CASSPGGGRIEAFF. CDR3 bases read: TGTGCCAGCAGCCCCGGGGGGGGTCGCATTGAA.

Turning to this clone: The read halts 3 residues ahead of the CDR3 end, with the missing end drawn from the germline J gene. The rearrangement joins TRBV7-9 to TRBJ2-1; 7 bases line up with TRBD2. The CDR3 covers 14 residues. V lost 8 bases and J lost 3; bases outside the gene matches: 7. Germline V lookup: CDR1 SEHNR, CDR2 FQNEAQ (reference sequence). CDR3 DNA, as far as it was read: TGTGCCAGCCTGGCTAGCGGAATCTACAATGAG. This sequence encodes CASLASGIYNE. The full-length CDR3 reads as CASLASGIYNEQFF.